These 28 T cell receptor beta chains came from one sample sequenced in a study of T-cell reconstitution after alpha-beta-depleted transplantation in children. Unique molecular identifiers were incorporated when the TCRbeta library was constructed. Via MiXCR, TCRdb re-called the PCR reads, giving one row per CDR3 protein. The sample includes around 500,000 distinct CDR3 sequences, 23% of them seen just once. The sample consisted of PBMCs, mostly from graft donor cells, taken 360 days after TCRalphabeta/CD19-depleted stem cell transplant. These TCRs come from a boy in the first two years of life who had a stem cell transplant for acute myeloid leukemia, so the T cells may come from the graft donor.

The chain carries TRBV6-5 and TRBJ1-5; TRBD1 agrees at 9 bases. V shed 8 bases and J 0 bases; nucleotides not matched to a gene: 11. The CDR3 runs 17 residues. Germline assignment: CDR1 MNHEY and CDR2 SVGAGI. The CDR3 is CASRSPEQGASNQPQHF. CDR3 DNA sequence: TGTGCCAGCCGTTCTCCCGAACAGGGGGCTAGCAATCAGCCCCAGCATTTT.

The V gene is TRBV5-1, the J gene TRBJ2-7, with 9 bases aligning to TRBD1. V shed 2 bases, J shed 9 bases, and the junction held 9 bases outside the gene matches. The CDR3 extends over 14 amino acids. The germline V gene has CDR1 SGHRS and CDR2 YFSETQ. The CDR3 DNA is TGCGCCAGCAGCTTAGGGACAGGGAAGCGTGTGCAGTACTTC. Translating it yields CASSLGTGKRVQYF.

In this sample, this clonotype turned up once. A much larger clone lies one base from this, so it may be a read error. The chain is built from TRBV20-1 and TRBJ2-3; D is uncertain. This CDR3 is built from 16 residues. CDR1 is DFQATT, CDR2 SNEGSKA, per germline (reference sequence). In nucleotides, the CDR3 is TGCAGTGCTAGAGATTTAGGGAATTCAGCTAAGGATACGCGGTATTTT. Its translation is CSARDLGNSAKDTRYF.

This clonotype was picked up many times. CDR3: CSAPVQSGGLYEQYF. The CDR3, as DNA: TGCAGTGCTCCTGTACAGAGCGGGGGGCTCTACGAGCAGTACTTC. This rearrangement joins TRBV20-1 to TRBJ2-7, with 9 nucleotides matching TRBD2. Losses at the gene ends were 5 bases for V and 3 bases for J; bases not matched to a gene: 11. Germline CDR1 is DFQATT and CDR2 is SNEGSKA (reference sequence). This CDR3 region has 15 residues.

The chain employs TRBV5-1 and TRBJ2-3; D is undetermined. Germline V gene data show CDR1 as SGHRS and CDR2 as YFSETQ. This CDR3 is 13 amino acids long. V shed 2 bases and J shed 5 bases, with 9 bases lying between them. The CDR3 sequence: CASSFRVGDTQYF. The CDR3 DNA reads as TGCGCCAGCAGCTTTCGTGTGGGAGATACGCAGTATTTT.

The rearrangement joins TRBV27 to TRBJ1-1, with 7 bases identical to TRBD1. V shed 3 bases and J 0 bases; nucleotides not matched to a gene: 10. Germline V gives CDR1 MNHEY, CDR2 SMNVEV (reference sequence). The CDR3 runs to 17 residues. The CDR3 DNA reads TGTGCCAGCAGTTTCCTTCGGGACAGCCGCATGAACACTGAAGCTTTCTTT. It yields the protein CASSFLRDSRMNTEAFF.

This clonotype was detected a few times. The chain uses TRBV27 and TRBJ2-7; no reliable D call. Trimming removed 4 bases from V and 4 bases from J, with 14 bases in between. Germline CDR1 is MNHEY and CDR2 is SMNVEV (reference sequence). This CDR3 is built from 14 residues. The CDR3 nucleotides read TGTGCCAGCAGTTACGCCCCGTACGAATACGAGCAGTACTTC. Translating gives CASSYAPYEYEQYF.

The genes are TRBV29-1 and TRBJ1-1, with unresolved D. The CDR3 contains 12 residues. Germline V gene sequence: CDR1 SQVTM, CDR2 ANQGSEA. V was clipped by 4 bases and J by 7 bases, with 13 bases between them. CDR3: CSVAGWAIEAFF. The CDR3 region has the DNA TGCAGCGTTGCAGGTTGGGCTATTGAAGCTTTCTTT. The whole variable domain, filled in from reference TRBV29-1 and TRBJ1-1, reads SAVISQKPSRDICQRGTSLTIQCQVDSQVTMMFWYRQQPGQSLTLIATANQGSEATYESGFVIDKFPISRPNLTFSTLTVSNMSPEDSSIYLCSVAGWAIEAFFGQGTRLTVV.

This clonotype was counted many times. The chain couples TRBV5-1 to TRBJ2-1; D uncertain. In germline, CDR1 is SGHRS, CDR2 YFSETQ. Trimming left V 1 base short and J 7 bases short, with 9 bases between. The CDR3 consists of 13 residues. CDR3 amino acids: CASSLLTLNEQFF. Here the CDR3 DNA reads TGCGCCAGCAGCTTGTTAACACTTAATGAGCAGTTCTTC.

V usage is TRBV2 and J usage is TRBJ1-1, with no clear D. The V end lost 9 bases, the J end lost 6 bases, and 8 bases lay between the germline ends. This CDR3 is built from 10 residues. Germline V gives CDR1 SNHLY, CDR2 FYNNEI. CDR3 DNA: TGTGCCAGTGGGGTAGCTGAAGCTTTCTTT. It translates to CASGVAEAFF.

V is TRBV20-1 and J is TRBJ1-5; D unresolved. V gave up 3 bases and J gave up 0 bases, with 9 bases separating them. The CDR3 runs 14 residues. Germline V gives CDR1 DFQATT, CDR2 SNEGSKA (reference sequence). The CDR3 DNA reads TGCAGTGCTAGGGCCCCCTATAGCAATCAGCCCCAGCATTTT. Translated, it gives CSARAPYSNQPQHF.

The CDR3 is CASGRQGGNQPQHF. The DNA for the CDR3 is TGTGCCAGCGGGAGACAGGGAGGCAATCAGCCCCAGCATTTT. The chain links TRBV25-1 to TRBJ1-5, with 7 bases lining up with TRBD1. V gave up 8 bases and J gave up 2 bases; unmatched junction bases: 6. CDR1 is MGHDK and CDR2 is SYGVNS in the germline V gene. This CDR3 region has 14 residues.

The rearrangement joins TRBV27 to TRBJ2-7; D remains unclear. CDR1 and CDR2 from the germline V gene are MNHEY and SMNVEV (reference sequence). This CDR3 comprises 13 residues. Deletions cut 0 bases from V and 5 bases from J, with 8 bases between. The CDR3 nucleotides are TGTGCCAGCAGTTTATCGTTTCCGGACGAGCAGTACTTC. Translation: CASSLSFPDEQYF.

This clonotype was counted between two and nine times. V and J are TRBV7-9 and TRBJ1-2; 10 bases are shared with TRBD1. The CDR3 runs 15 residues. The V gene end was trimmed by 4 bases and the J gene end by 3 bases; junction bases not matched to a gene: 5. Germline V CDR1 and CDR2: SEHNR, FQNEAQ (reference sequence). CDR3 in DNA: TGTGCCAGCAGCTCGAGGGGACAGGGGCACTATGGCTACACCTTC. This translates into CASSSRGQGHYGYTF.

This chain connects TRBV6-2 or TRBV6-3 to TRBJ2-6, with TRBD1 matching over 9 bases. CDR1 and CDR2 from the germline V gene are MNHEY and SVGEGT. The CDR3 is 23 residues long. Trimming at V came to 0 bases and at J to 0 bases, leaving 18 bases not matched to a gene. The CDR3 coding sequence is TGTGCCAGCAGTTACTCAATTCCGGGACAGGGATTACCTGCGAACTCTGGGGCCAACGTCCTGACTTTC. Translated, it gives CASSYSIPGQGLPANSGANVLTF.

The V and J genes are TRBV20-1 and TRBJ1-5; D gene uncertain. Trimming stripped 4 bases from V and 5 bases from J, with 12 bases between. The CDR3 runs to 13 residues. The germline CDR1 and CDR2 sequences are DFQATT and SNEGSKA (reference sequence). The CDR3 region has the DNA TGCAGTGCTACACGGGAGGGAGATCAGCCCCAGCATTTT. It encodes CSATREGDQPQHF.

This rearrangement joins TRBV20-1 to TRBJ1-1, with unresolved D. Trimming took off 5 bases at V and 10 bases at J, with 11 bases between the two ends. The V gene's germline CDR1 is DFQATT and CDR2 SNEGSKA (reference sequence). This CDR3 spans 10 amino acids. The CDR3 DNA follows: TGCAGTGCTTTAGCGAACACAGCTTTCTTT. Translation: CSALANTAFF.

This clonotype has more than one count but fewer than ten. The rearrangement links TRBV12-3 or TRBV12-4 to TRBJ2-1, with 10 bases aligning to TRBD1. The CDR3 length is 15 residues. Trimming at V came to 6 bases and at J to 9 bases, leaving 11 bases not matched to a gene. The CDR3 DNA is TGTGCCAGCAGCGTGGGACAGGGGCCAATTGGTGAGCAGTTCTTC. Encoded protein: CASSVGQGPIGEQFF.

This clonotype was seen a handful of times. This chain joins TRBV11-3 and TRBJ2-7; D remains ambiguous. CDR1 is SGHNT, CDR2 YENEEA, per germline. Trimming left V 0 bases short and J 2 bases short, with 11 bases between. This CDR3 is 15 amino acids long. The CDR3 DNA sequence: TGTGCCAGCAGCTTAGATCCTGACACAACCTACGAGCAGTACTTC. Its translation is CASSLDPDTTYEQYF. The whole variable domain, filled in from reference TRBV11-3 and TRBJ2-7, reads EAGVVQSPRYKIIEKKQPVAFWCNPISGHNTLYWYLQNLGQGPELLIRYENEEAVDDSQLPKDRFSAERLKGVDSTLKIQPAELGDSAVYLCASSLDPDTTYEQYFGPGTRLTVT.

The chain links TRBV7-9 to TRBJ2-3, with TRBD2 identical over 9 bases. Germline lookup yields CDR1 SEHNR and CDR2 FQNEAQ (reference sequence). The CDR3 extends over 17 amino acids. Trimming cost V 5 bases and J 3 bases; bases outside gene matches: 12. The CDR3 protein is CASSQDIAGAGTDTQYF. The CDR3 DNA reads TGTGCCAGCAGCCAGGACATAGCGGGGGCGGGGACAGATACGCAGTATTTT.

This clonotype has a handful of counts. This chain joins TRBV12-3 or TRBV12-4 and TRBJ2-1; D is undetermined. The ends were cut back, 4 bases at V and 6 bases at J, with 4 bases in the middle. This CDR3 spans 11 amino acids. CDR3: CASSWTNEQFF. The CDR3 DNA reads TGTGCCAGCAGTTGGACCAATGAGCAGTTCTTC.

The chain employs TRBV6-1 and TRBJ2-3; 14 bases align to TRBD2. J gave up 2 bases and V 5 bases, and 6 bases lay outside the gene matches. Germline CDR1 MNHNS, CDR2 SASEGT. This CDR3 spans 17 amino acids. The CDR3 spells CASSPTSGGAHTDTQYF. In nucleotides, the CDR3 is TGTGCCAGCAGTCCGACTAGCGGGGGGGCTCACACAGATACGCAGTATTTT.

Details on this clonotype: A read error may be the cause here, since a much bigger clone is one base away. The CDR3 region has the DNA TGCAGCGTTGATAAGGGAGGGGCAACTAATGAAAAACTGCTTTTT. Translating it yields CSVDKGGATNEKLLF. V is TRBV29-1 and J is TRBJ1-4; D is possibly TRBD1 (5 bases). The CDR3 is made up of 15 amino acids. The germline V gene has CDR1 SQVTM and CDR2 ANQGSEA. The complete variable domain, with remaining parts taken from reference TRBV29-1 and TRBJ1-4, reads SAVISQKPSRDICQRGTSLTIQCQVDSQVTMMFWYRQQPGQSLTLIATANQGSEATYESGFVIDKFPISRPNLTFSTLTVSNMSPEDSSIYLCSVDKGGATNEKLLFGSGTQLSVL.

This chain uses TRBV6-7 with TRBJ2-5; D is perhaps TRBD2 (5 bases). TRBV6-7 is known as an ORF, though its function is uncertain. With 7 bases removed from V and 2 bases from J, the gap between germline ends came to 26 bases. The CDR3 length is 18 residues. The CDR3 DNA reads TGTGCCAGCATCTCCCGGACTCCGGCAGCTAAACTTCAAGAGACCCAGTACTTC. Translating it yields CASISRTPAAKLQETQYF.

CDR3 DNA sequence: TGCAGTGCTAGAAGTCTGGGCAGCGGCATTCGCGATGAGCAGTTCTTC. This gives the protein CSARSLGSGIRDEQFF. V and J are TRBV20-1 and TRBJ2-1; possible D gene TRBD2, 5 bases. V was shortened by 2 bases and J by 8 bases, with 22 bases between the two germline ends. Per germline, CDR1 DFQATT and CDR2 SNEGSKA (reference sequence). The CDR3 extends over 16 amino acids.

The J gene is TRBJ1-6, the V gene TRBV6-2 or TRBV6-3; no firm D call. The V end was cut by 2 bases, the J end by 7 bases, with 9 bases between. This CDR3 region has 14 residues. Germline V lookup: CDR1 MNHEY, CDR2 SVGEGT. CDR3 in amino acids: CASSYVWQNSPLHF. In DNA form, the CDR3 reads TGTGCCAGCAGTTACGTATGGCAGAATTCACCCCTCCACTTT.

This clonotype turned up a few times. The chain carries TRBV12-3 or TRBV12-4 and TRBJ1-1; possible D gene TRBD1, 5 bases. Between the trimmed V and J ends, which lost 8 bases and 8 bases, there was a span of 9 bases. The CDR3 sequence is 10 residues long. The CDR3 sequence: CASGGWEAFF. CDR3 nucleotides: TGTGCCAGCGGGGGGTGGGAAGCTTTCTTT.

In this sample, this clonotype turned up a few times. The chain is built from TRBV28 and TRBJ2-1; D is possibly TRBD2 (5 bases). The CDR3 extends over 12 amino acids. Trimming removed 6 bases at V and 6 bases at J, with 9 bases between. Looked up from germline, CDR1 is MDHEN and CDR2 is SYDVKM. For the CDR3, the DNA is TGTGCCAGCAGGGAGGATGCCAATGAGCAGTTCTTC. Its protein is CASREDANEQFF.